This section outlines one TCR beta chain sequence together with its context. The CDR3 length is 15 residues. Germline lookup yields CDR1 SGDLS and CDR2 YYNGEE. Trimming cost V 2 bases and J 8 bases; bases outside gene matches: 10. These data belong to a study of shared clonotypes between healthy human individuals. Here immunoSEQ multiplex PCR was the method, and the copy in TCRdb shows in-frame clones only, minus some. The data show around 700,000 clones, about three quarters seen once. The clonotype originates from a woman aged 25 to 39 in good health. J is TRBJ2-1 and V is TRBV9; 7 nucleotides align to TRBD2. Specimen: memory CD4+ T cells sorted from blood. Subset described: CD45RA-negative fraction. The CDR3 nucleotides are TGTGCCAGCAGCGTCGGGGGGTTCTATGGGGATGAGCAGTTCTTC. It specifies CASSVGGFYGDEQFF.